These T cell receptor beta chains were read from a single sample in a study of immune evolution from preneoplasia to lung adenocarcinoma. Using immunoSEQ multiplex PCR, the repertoire was profiled, and TCRdb retains in-frame clones only, with some absent. Altogether some 3,400 clones are present, 70% to 90% being singletons, with the ten largest covering 4.5% to 6.5%. Material for sequencing was FFPE lung adenocarcinoma in situ tissue. The receptors stem from a person between 65 and 79 years old with lung adenocarcinoma. Each CDR3 is given with its conserved first and last residue.

>TRBV4-1|TRBJ2-7
CASSQDLGWDEQYF
>TRBV6-5|TRBJ2-2
CASSYWTGGSRELFF
>TRBV28|TRBJ1-5
CASSLQPGQGSNQPQHF
>TRBV5-6|TRBJ1-3
CASSLGQTYLGNTIYF
>TRBV5-6|TRBJ1-2
CASSLVAGSVGYTF
>TRBV28|TRBJ1-2
CASSRVNYGYTF
>TRBV4-1|TRBJ2-3
CASSQVEGDTQYF
>TRBV27|TRBJ2-7
CASSGAYEQYF
>TRBV7-3|TRBJ2-7
CASSLIAGLGYEQYF
>TRBV30|TRBJ1-1
CAWNRESPHAFF
>TRBV7-9|TRBJ2-1
CASSPKYEQFF
>TRBV10-1|TRBJ2-7
CASMEQYF
>TRBV14|TRBJ2-2
CASSQTRGSTGELFF
>TRBV12-5|TRBJ2-3
CASGLGAGGTSTDTQYF
>TRBV7-9|TRBJ2-3
CASTSMSRQKQSDTQYF
>TRBV10-1|TRBJ2-2
CASSGHANTGELFF
>TRBV9|TRBJ2-1
CASSVDLFGEQFF
>TRBV28|TRBJ1-1
CASSLLQQNTEAFF
>TRBV10-2|TRBJ2-7
CASSHPGQGGNEQYF
>TRBV25-1|TRBJ2-7
CASSPRDRIVYEQYF
>TRBV2|TRBJ1-5
CASSESNQPQHF
>TRBV12-2|TRBJ1-4
CASRSGGREPPTNEKLFF
>TRBV18|TRBJ1-2
CASSPRGRDGYTF
>TRBV5-4|TRBJ2-5
CASALGGGSLETQYF
>TRBV2|TRBJ2-5
CASSRGRKETQYF
>TRBV2|TRBJ2-2
CASRRDRGVGELFF
>TRBV5-1|TRBJ2-7
CASSLTSGHSYEQYF
>TRBV30|TRBJ1-1
CAWSNEVYRDPEAFF